Below, 7 T cell receptor beta chains from the same sample are listed, as sequenced in a study of T cells after yellow fever vaccination. TCRdb ran MiXCR on the 5' RACE reads and lists one entry per CDR3 protein. The sample holds tens of thousands of distinct CDR3 sequences, 4.5% to 6% seen once. This material consisted of PBMCs, either bulk or a sorted T-cell subset (CD4+, CD8+, memory, or dextramer-sorted; not recorded which), taken on the day of the yellow fever booster vaccination. These receptors came from a man younger than 30 who received the YFV17D yellow fever vaccine.

The chain carries TRBV12-3 or TRBV12-4 and TRBJ1-5; TRBD1 might be the D (6 bases). With 3 bases removed from V and 0 bases from J, the gap between germline ends came to 12 bases. This CDR3 contains 16 residues. In DNA, the CDR3 is TGTGCCAGCAGTTTCGGGGGGCCCTATAGCAATCAGCCCCAGCATTTT. It translates to CASSFGGPYSNQPQHF.

This clonotype was observed at least ten times. The gene calls are TRBV20-1 and TRBJ1-2, with D perhaps TRBD1 (5 bases). Trimming left V 3 bases short and J 6 bases short, with 17 bases between. The CDR3 contains 14 residues. Germline assignment: CDR1 DFQATT and CDR2 SNEGSKA (reference sequence). CDR3 sequence: CSARRQLLFNGYTF. The DNA of the CDR3 is TGCAGTGCTAGGAGACAGCTTCTTTTTAATGGCTACACCTTC.

This clonotype has just a few counts. CDR3 DNA sequence: TGTGCCAGCAGTGCACAGGGAATTGGCAATCAGCCCCAGCATTTT. Its protein is CASSAQGIGNQPQHF. The chain uses TRBV28 and TRBJ1-5; TRBD1 is a possible D gene (6 bases). V was cut by 5 bases and J by 2 bases, with 13 bases left in between. The germline gives CDR1 MDHEN, CDR2 SYDVKM. CDR3 length: 15 amino acids.

This clonotype was observed a handful of times. The chain carries TRBV20-1 and TRBJ1-1; D gene uncertain. The V end lost 1 base, the J end lost 1 base, and 16 bases lay between the germline ends. The CDR3 spans 16 residues. In germline, CDR1 is DFQATT, CDR2 SNEGSKA (reference sequence). The CDR3 loop reads CSARGLLGPGNTEAFF. CDR3 nucleotide sequence: TGCAGTGCTAGAGGTCTTCTAGGTCCTGGGAACACTGAAGCTTTCTTT.

The sample holds many counts of this clonotype. This rearrangement joins TRBV6-5 to TRBJ1-2, with D possibly being TRBD1 (5 bases). V lost 0 bases and J 2 bases, leaving 7 bases between the germline ends. The CDR3 length is 14 residues. The V gene's germline CDR1 is MNHEY and CDR2 SVGAGI. Here the CDR3 DNA reads TGTGCCAGCAGTTACTCGGGGCCGAACTATGGCTACACCTTC. Protein product: CASSYSGPNYGYTF.

V is TRBV12-3 or TRBV12-4 and J is TRBJ1-1; weak D call: TRBD1 (6 bases). V was clipped by 0 bases and J by 0 bases, with 8 bases between them. The CDR3 has 15 amino acids. The CDR3 protein is CASSLAGQMNTEAFF. Here the CDR3 DNA reads TGTGCCAGCAGTTTAGCCGGACAGATGAACACTGAAGCTTTCTTT.

This clonotype showed up just a few times. The chain employs TRBV27 and TRBJ2-3, with 7 bases matching TRBD2. This CDR3 is 13 amino acids long. V was pared by 5 bases and J by 5 bases, with 4 bases of the junction left unmatched. Germline lookup yields CDR1 MNHEY and CDR2 SMNVEV (reference sequence). The DNA of the CDR3 is TGTGCCAGCAGTGGACTAGGCCTAGATACGCAGTATTTT. Its protein is CASSGLGLDTQYF.